This T cell receptor (beta chain) originates from a study of a mutant IDH1 vaccine in newly diagnosed glioma. The method was immunoSEQ multiplex PCR; TCRdb's version includes in-frame clones alone and lacks a portion of them. The table has around 69,000 clones, 85% to 90% seen once. With respect to this clone: Its antigen is not known.

Time point noted: week 35, safety follow-up. In every dose of vaccine, 300 ug of mutant IDH1 20-mer peptide was given alongside topical imiquimod. Germline CDR1 is SGHNT and CDR2 is YYREEE (reference sequence). Deletions cut 4 bases from V and 0 bases from J, with 8 bases between. CDR3 size: 13 residues. This TCR was sampled from a man aged 25-45 years with glioma. The material sequenced was PBMCs, taken from a glioma patient whose treatment included an IDH1 peptide vaccine. The V and J genes are TRBV5-4 and TRBJ2-7, with a possible D match to TRBD2 (5 bases). In DNA, the CDR3 is TGTGCCAGCAGCCTCCGGGACTCCTACGAGCAGTACTTC. Its protein is CASSLRDSYEQYF. Full variable domain (remainder filled in from reference TRBV5-4 and TRBJ2-7): ETGVTQSPTHLIKTRGQQVTLRCSSQSGHNTVSWYQQALGQGPQFIFQYYREEENGRGNFPPRFSGLQFPNYSSELNVNALELDDSALYLCASSLRDSYEQYFGPGTRLTVT.